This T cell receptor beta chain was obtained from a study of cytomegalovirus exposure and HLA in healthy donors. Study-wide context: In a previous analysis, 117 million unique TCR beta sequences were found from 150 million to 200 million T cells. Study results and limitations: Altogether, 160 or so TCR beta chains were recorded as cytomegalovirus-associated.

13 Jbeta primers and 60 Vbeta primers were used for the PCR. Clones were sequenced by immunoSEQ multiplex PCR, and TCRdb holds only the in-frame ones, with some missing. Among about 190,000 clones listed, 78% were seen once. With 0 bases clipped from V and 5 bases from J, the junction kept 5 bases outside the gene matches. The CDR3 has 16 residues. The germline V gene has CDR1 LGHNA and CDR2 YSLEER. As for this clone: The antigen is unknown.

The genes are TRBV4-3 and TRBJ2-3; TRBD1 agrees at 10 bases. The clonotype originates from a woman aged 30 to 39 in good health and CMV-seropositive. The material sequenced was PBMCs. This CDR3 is CASSQEGQGRGDTQYF. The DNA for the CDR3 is TGCGCCAGCAGCCAAGAGGGACAGGGGAGAGGAGATACGCAGTATTTT.